In this sample, the clone carrying this T cell receptor (beta chain) turned up many times. Its specificity is unknown. J lost 8 bases, V lost 1 base, and 8 bases had no gene match. Germline CDR1 is LNHNV and CDR2 is YYDKDF (reference sequence). The CDR3 sequence is 15 residues long. The sample is drawn from a study of T cell repertoires in cytomegalovirus infection. Study as a whole: Public TCR beta signatures provided an indication of both CMV infection and a matching HLA type.

TCRdb processed the reads anew with MiXCR; each CDR3 protein has one entry. The sample consists of 150,000 to 200,000 distinct CDR3 sequences, roughly 27% of them appearing once. Broader study findings: In two of eight donors, the top clonotype was HLA-C-restricted CMV-specific. The cumulative frequency of public TCR beta families distinguished individuals who carried CMV together with the relevant HLA.

What was sequenced was PBMCs. The chain recombines TRBV15 with TRBJ1-2; 9 bases are a match to TRBD1. This clonotype was sampled from a human donor in good health (CMV status not recorded). Some clones in this sample may be carry-over from other donors' samples. The CDR3 sequence is CATSRGGQGPAGYTF. CDR3 sequence (DNA): TGTGCCACCAGCAGAGGAGGACAGGGGCCCGCGGGCTACACCTTC.